The subject of this entry is one T cell receptor (beta chain). Its antigen is currently unknown. This sample is drawn from a study of T cells in Graves' hyperthyroidism and ophthalmopathy. Overall study findings and caveats: The blood repertoire included most of the expanded thyroid clonotypes above 0.001.

The investigators amplified TCR beta CDR3 regions from RNA transcripts. In the first-round RT-PCR of the TCR CDR3, the HTBI primer set was used. One entry per CDR3 protein results from TCRdb running MiXCR on the multiplex PCR reads. This repertoire shows approximately 600,000 distinct CDR3 sequences, 14% found once; its top ten account for 7% to 9%. The origin of this receptor is a woman younger than 35 with Graves' ophthalmopathy. The sample consisted of blood.

The CDR3 loop reads CAISERRVTGRNTEAFF. The DNA of the CDR3 is TGTGCCATCAGTGAAAGAAGGGTTACAGGGAGAAACACTGAAGCTTTCTTT. The rearrangement joins TRBV10-3 to TRBJ1-1, with D perhaps matching TRBD1 (6 bases). Trimming took off 3 bases at V and 2 bases at J, with 19 bases between the two ends. This CDR3 has 17 amino acids. CDR1 is ENHRY, CDR2 SYGVKD, per germline.